Below are 5 T cell receptor beta chains sequenced from a single sample in a study of long-term antiretroviral therapy in people with HIV. This was the immunoSEQ v3.0 assay at survey level. Some clones are missing from TCRdb's copy, which holds only in-frame ones; the method was immunoSEQ multiplex PCR. The top ten clones hold 4.5% to 6% of a sample with over 35,000 clones, 80% of them seen once. The specimen was unsorted PBMCs, collected 3.4 years after starting antiretroviral therapy. These TCRs come from a man in his thirties or forties with HIV.

The chain joins TRBV19 to TRBJ2-7; TRBD1 might be the D (5 bases). In germline, CDR1 is LNHDA, CDR2 SQIVND (reference sequence). The CDR3 is 14 amino acids. Trimming took off 9 bases at V and 6 bases at J, with 21 bases between the two ends. In DNA, the CDR3 is TGTGCCAGCCAAGGGGCTGGGGTAGCCCCCGAGCAGTACTTC. Protein sequence: CASQGAGVAPEQYF.

This chain links TRBV28 with TRBJ1-2; 7 nucleotides match TRBD1. The CDR3 has 14 residues. Trimming removed 2 bases from V and 4 bases from J; junction bases left unmatched: 4. Germline V gene data show CDR1 as MDHEN and CDR2 as SYDVKM. CDR3 residues: CASSLRGRGYGYTF. In DNA form, the CDR3 reads TGTGCCAGCAGTTTAAGGGGGCGCGGCTATGGCTACACCTTC.

This clone was seen a handful of times. The J gene is TRBJ2-7, the V gene TRBV19; the D call may be TRBD1 or TRBD2 (5 bases each). The CDR3 runs 13 residues. Germline CDR1 and CDR2: LNHDA and SQIVND (reference sequence). V shed 3 bases and J shed 12 bases, with 18 bases lying between them. CDR3 DNA: TGTGCCAGTAGTATGGGACCCCGCTACGAAGCGTACTTC. It codes for CASSMGPRYEAYF.

The chain joins TRBV7-9 to TRBJ1-3; weak D call: TRBD1 (6 bases). V lost 2 bases to trimming and J lost 4 bases, with 12 bases between them. The CDR3 spans 15 residues. In germline, CDR1 is SEHNR, CDR2 FQNEAQ (reference sequence). The CDR3 loop is CASSLSGARGNTIYF. The CDR3 DNA sequence: TGTGCCAGCAGCTTATCGGGGGCTCGGGGAAACACCATATATTTT.

This sequence joins TRBV7-2 and TRBJ2-1, with a weak D call TRBD1 (6 bases). Per germline, CDR1 SGHTA and CDR2 FQGNSA. There are 18 residues in the CDR3. The V end was cut by 6 bases, the J end by 4 bases, with 25 bases between. The CDR3 protein is CASSQLVHRVDAYNEQFF. Written as DNA, the CDR3 is TGTGCCAGCAGTCAACTAGTCCACAGGGTAGATGCGTACAATGAGCAGTTCTTC.